The entry that follows covers one T cell receptor beta chain sequence. The antigen remains unidentified. Terminally differentiated effector memory CD45RA+ cells were left out of the naive CD8 fraction, which was CD45RO-negative and positively selected for CCR7. This sample is part of a study of shared clonotypes between healthy human individuals. Study results and limitations: Even with large depth, rarefaction showed that sorted-subset sequencing was incomplete.

J lost 8 bases, V lost 1 base, and 10 bases had no gene match. Germline V lookup: CDR1 MGHRA, CDR2 YSYEKL. This CDR3 comprises 15 residues. Using immunoSEQ multiplex PCR, the repertoire was profiled, and TCRdb retains in-frame clones only, with some absent. The table shows hundreds of thousands of clones, with about 91% occurring only once. This chain joins TRBV4-1 and TRBJ1-2; 7 bases match TRBD1. This receptor was identified in a man under 40 in good health. The sequenced sample consisted of naive CD8+ T cells sorted from blood. The DNA of the CDR3 is TGCGCCAGCAGCCAAGGTGGGACAGAGTGGGGGGGCTACACCTTC. Protein: CASSQGGTEWGGYTF.